What follows is one T cell receptor (beta chain) and its context. Its cognate antigen has yet to be identified. No much larger clone exists at a distance of one base, and base qualities are not known. This sample stems from a study of CD8+ T cells in alopecia areata (dated by TCRdb to the late 2010s). In the study overall: Treated patients were enrolled in an open-label pilot trial of oral tofacitinib, 5 to 10 mg twice daily, for moderate-to-severe alopecia areata. Tofacitinib was given for 6 to 18 months, followed by 6 months of follow-up off drug to assess delayed response and recurrence. High-throughput TCRbeta sequencing was used to examine T cell clonal expansion in alopecia areata in both the C3H/HeJ mouse model and human patients. On the human side, TCRbeta sequencing was run on scalp tissue and on sorted CD4+ and CD8+ peripheral blood T cells from healthy controls and from alopecia areata patients with either patchy or totalis/universalis disease. Biopsies were taken from tofacitinib-treated patients at baseline and at 4 and 24 weeks of treatment, and a later scalp biopsy was taken in several of the tofacitinib-treated patients. Scalp clonality was compared across normal scalp (n=4), patchy alopecia areata scalp (n=8), and alopecia totalis/universalis scalp (n=8). The RNA source kit depended on sample type: the PAXgene miRNA kit for fixed scalp, the miRNeasy kit for PBMCs, and the RNeasy kit for mouse skin. Amplification of TCRbeta CDR3 regions was done by immunoSEQ multiplex PCR using 35 Vbeta forward primers and 13 Jbeta reverse primers. General conclusions and limits of the study: Lesional scalp, especially in alopecia totalis/universalis, showed higher clonality and more expanded CD8+ clones than normal scalp, suggesting antigenic drive. Unlike mouse skin, which is dominated by gammadelta T cells, normal human skin has resident alphabeta T cells that are also sequenced, and this complicates analysis of the scalp TCR repertoire. Compared with mice, TCR sequences shared between patients were less clear, possibly partly because of HLA diversity across the patient population.

Explained via the paper, the time point label denotes: baseline before oral tofacitinib. From alopecia areata patients, peripheral blood was collected along with lesional scalp punch biopsies. PBMCs were isolated by density centrifugation and stained for CD3, CD4 and CD8, after which CD4+ and CD8+ T cells were sorted on a FACSAria. The receptor library was made with the immunoSEQ multiplex PCR assay. To provide template for TCR sequencing, every sample had RNA extracted and reverse transcribed into cDNA. SuperScript III was used to make first-strand cDNA, primed with a 2:1 mix of oligo-dT and random hexamers. A synthetic immune receptor repertoire was used to gauge amplification bias, and whatever bias remained was removed computationally. Processing in the source paper ran as follows. After raw reads were preprocessed to remove errors, the CDR3 was defined following IMGT conventions as running from the conserved cysteine to phenylalanine. Clonality was calculated as 1 minus Shannon entropy normalized by log2 of the number of productive unique TCRs. Whether scalp clones were CD4 or CD8 was inferred by matching scalp TCRbeta sequences against CD4 and CD8 repertoires sorted from blood. In TCRdb, the immuneACCESS table is reduced to in-frame sequences with V and J assigned. These tables do not hold every clone; where another copy was compared, an unresolved V gene accounts for under half, and the others remain unexplained. That table furnishes V, J and clone size, whereas the DNA furnished D and trimming. The sample yields 130,000 to 150,000 clones; approximately 87% were counted once. The top ten hold roughly 15% of the sample.

V trim: 5 bases; J trim: 7 bases; unmatched bases: 6. The cysteine opens and the phenylalanine closes a CDR3 of 15 amino acids. Only the CDR3 part of the read is kept: 45 bases, read in frame from the first base. Based on the germline V gene, the CDR1 and CDR2 sequences are SGHVS and FQNEAQ. The clonotype comes from a human donor with alopecia areata. The chain is made from TRBV7-8 and TRBJ2-1; TRBD2 matches 12 bases in the middle. The sample here was CD8+ T cells sorted from blood, taken at week 0. The bases read TGTGCCAGCAGCCCTCTAGCGGGAGGGGTGAATGAGCAGTTCTTC. Its coded protein is CASSPLAGGVNEQFF.